This TCR beta chain was retrieved from a study of T cells in Graves' hyperthyroidism and ophthalmopathy. Using 10 ml of fresh peripheral blood, PBMCs were prepared. RNA transcripts gave rise to amplified TCR beta CDR3 regions. The TCR CDR3 was amplified in a first-round RT-PCR using the HTBI primer set. Using its own MiXCR run on the multiplex PCR reads, TCRdb lists one record per CDR3 protein. The sample carries some 490,000 distinct CDR3 sequences, roughly 23% recorded once. Trimming removed 3 bases at V and 0 bases at J, with 18 bases between. Germline CDR1 is SGHNT and CDR2 is YENEEA. The CDR3 is 19 amino acids.

The receptor's source is a woman aged 70 to 79 with Graves' ophthalmopathy. Input material: blood. The chain links TRBV11-3 to TRBJ2-6; a weak D match, TRBD1 (5 bases). The CDR3 loop reads CASSFDDSMPRSGANVLTF. CDR3 DNA: TGTGCCAGCAGCTTCGACGACAGCATGCCACGCTCTGGGGCCAACGTCCTGACTTTC.